This section outlines one TCR beta chain sequence together with its context. This specimen belongs to a study of blood T cell repertoires in COVID-19. Study information: Acute-phase and convalescent COVID-19 samples originated in the United States, Italy and Spain. The analysed material was cDNA or gDNA that came from T cells, B-cell-depleted T cells, or PBMCs.

How the authors handled the data: Amplification of reference gene primers was used by the study to estimate nucleated cell counts. The protocol was immunoSEQ multiplex PCR, while the TCRdb copy is restricted to in-frame clones and leaves out a portion. That table furnishes V, J and clone size, whereas the DNA furnished D and trimming. Among 190,000 or so clones, just under 90% were seen once, and the ten largest hold roughly 0.9%. The CDR3 extends over 15 amino acids. From germline, CDR1 is LNHDA and CDR2 SQIVND (reference sequence). Trimming removed 5 bases at V and 1 base at J, with 12 bases between.

The chain uses TRBV19 and TRBJ1-5, with D possibly being TRBD1 (5 bases). Specimen: peripheral blood. The receptor comes from a woman aged 18-29 years who had recovered from COVID-19. This CDR3 reads CASSFQGGSNQPQHF. CDR3 sequence (DNA): TGTGCCAGTAGTTTCCAGGGAGGGAGCAATCAGCCCCAGCATTTT.